The 32 T cell receptor beta chains below come from one sample, sequenced in a study of cytomegalovirus exposure and HLA in healthy donors. Both 60 Vbeta primers and 13 Jbeta primers went into the PCR. The data were produced by immunoSEQ multiplex PCR, yet TCRdb's version contains in-frame clones alone and is incomplete. In the table there are about 160,000 clones, just under 80% of which are singletons. Specimen: PBMCs. All receptors derive from a woman aged 45-65 years in good health and CMV-seronegative.

The V call is TRBV28, the J call TRBJ1-2; D is possibly TRBD1 (6 bases). Germline CDR1 reads MDHEN; CDR2 reads SYDVKM. The CDR3 loop spans 17 amino acids. Deletions cut 2 bases from V and 6 bases from J, with 22 bases between. DNA of the CDR3: TGTGCCAGCAGTTTACGCCCCTTGGCAGGGGTGGGTCATGGCTACACCTTC. As protein: CASSLRPLAGVGHGYTF.

The chain links TRBV10-3 to TRBJ1-5, with D tentatively TRBD1 (6 bases). This CDR3 contains 13 residues. From germline, CDR1 is ENHRY and CDR2 SYGVKD. Between the trimmed V and J ends, which lost 1 base and 7 bases, there was a span of 8 bases. The CDR3 DNA sequence: TGTGCCATCAGTGAGTTGGGGGCACAGCCCCAGCATTTT. Residues: CAISELGAQPQHF.

V gene TRBV4-3 combines with J gene TRBJ1-1, with TRBD1 identical over 9 bases. With V trimmed by 2 bases and J by 6 bases, 1 base remained unmatched. The length of the CDR3 is 13 residues. Germline values: CDR1 LGHNA, CDR2 YSLEER. In DNA, the CDR3 is TGCGCCAGCAGCCAACGGACAGGGGCTGAAGCTTTCTTT. Translation gives CASSQRTGAEAFF.

The chain combines TRBV14 with TRBJ1-2; D possibly corresponds to TRBD1 (6 bases). The germline gives CDR1 SGHDN, CDR2 FVKESK. The CDR3 has 17 amino acids. Trimming removed 4 bases at V and 0 bases at J, with 18 bases between. The CDR3 DNA sequence: TGTGCCAGCAGCCCCGGACAGTTCCTAGGGGCTAACTATGGCTACACCTTC. Translation gives CASSPGQFLGANYGYTF.

This chain connects TRBV6-4 to TRBJ2-2; D perhaps matches TRBD2 (5 bases). Germline-derived CDR1 and CDR2 are MRHNA and SNTAGT. This CDR3 contains 17 residues. V was cut by 0 bases and J by 1 base, with 12 bases left in between. The CDR3 region has the DNA TGTGCCAGCAGTGACTCTGGTACTAGATGGAACACCGGGGAGCTGTTTTTT. Protein: CASSDSGTRWNTGELFF.

The rearrangement uses TRBV19 and TRBJ2-6, with D unclear. CDR3 length: 13 amino acids. Germline values: CDR1 LNHDA, CDR2 SQIVND (reference sequence). V lost 7 bases and J lost 0, with 4 bases in between. CDR3 in DNA: TGTGCCAGTACCCTCTCTGGGGCCAACGTCCTGACTTTC. It yields the protein CASTLSGANVLTF.

This chain uses TRBV29-1 with TRBJ1-1, with D maybe TRBD1 (5 bases). Looked up from germline, CDR1 is SQVTM and CDR2 is ANQGSEA. Trimming removed 7 bases at V and 0 bases at J, with 18 bases between. The CDR3 sequence is 15 residues long. CDR3 protein: CSGSPWGVMNTEAFF. The CDR3 DNA follows: TGCAGCGGCTCCCCCTGGGGGGTTATGAACACTGAAGCTTTCTTT. The full variable domain, in which reference TRBV29-1 and TRBJ1-1 provide the parts outside the CDR3, is SAVISQKPSRDICQRGTSLTIQCQVDSQVTMMFWYRQQPGQSLTLIATANQGSEATYESGFVIDKFPISRPNLTFSTLTVSNMSPEDSSIYLCSGSPWGVMNTEAFFGQGTRLTVV.

The V call is TRBV6-5, the J call TRBJ1-1, with D perhaps TRBD1 (5 bases). CDR3 length: 13 amino acids. Germline V gene lookup returns CDR1 MNHEY and CDR2 SVGAGI. The ends were cut back, 2 bases at V and 2 bases at J, with 6 bases in the middle. In DNA form, the CDR3 reads TGTGCCAGCAGTTACCAGGGAAACACTGAAGCTTTCTTT. Its protein is CASSYQGNTEAFF.

For this clone: This sample also contains other DNA sequences that code for the same CDR3. The chain joins TRBV18 to TRBJ1-4; D perhaps matches TRBD1 (5 bases). This CDR3 comprises 15 residues. Per the germline V gene, CDR1 is KGHSH and CDR2 is LQKENI. Between the trimmed V and J ends, which lost 4 bases and 7 bases, there was a span of 16 bases. CDR3 in amino acids: CASSLHRGSGEKLFF. The CDR3 DNA follows: TGTGCCAGCTCACTTCACCGGGGGTCTGGTGAAAAACTGTTTTTT.

The gene calls are TRBV7-3 and TRBJ2-2; no firm D call. Trimming removed 5 bases at V and 8 bases at J, with 21 bases between. This CDR3 has 16 residues. The V gene's germline CDR1 is SGHTA and CDR2 FQGTGA. The CDR3 sequence: CASSLSVGPRSGELFF. Written as DNA, the CDR3 is TGTGCCAGCAGCCTTTCTGTTGGGCCCCGGTCTGGGGAGCTGTTTTTT.

J is TRBJ1-4 and V is TRBV30; 7 bases fit TRBD1. The CDR3 loop spans 14 amino acids. Germline lookup yields CDR1 GTSNPN and CDR2 SVGIG (reference sequence). The V gene end was trimmed by 2 bases and the J gene end by 6 bases; junction bases not matched to a gene: 6. The DNA for the CDR3 is TGTGCCTGGAGTAGGGGGCTTGGGGATGAAAAACTGTTTTTT. Amino acids: CAWSRGLGDEKLFF.

The rearrangement links TRBV4-2 to TRBJ2-7, with 13 bases matching TRBD2. The CDR3 is 18 amino acids. CDR1 and CDR2 from the germline V gene are LGHNA and YNFKEQ. Losses at the gene ends were 4 bases for V and 0 bases for J; bases not matched to a gene: 9. This CDR3 is CASSPSTSGGPSSYEQYF. CDR3 DNA: TGTGCCAGCAGCCCATCGACTAGCGGGGGGCCGAGCTCCTACGAGCAGTACTTC.

The V and J genes are TRBV18 and TRBJ1-1; the D gene is possibly TRBD1 (5 bases). The CDR3 contains 14 residues. The germline CDR1 and CDR2 sequences are KGHSH and LQKENI. The ends were cut back, 1 base at V and 3 bases at J, with 9 bases in the middle. In DNA form, the CDR3 reads TGTGCCAGCTCACCACGAGTACAGGACACTGAAGCTTTCTTT. Translation: CASSPRVQDTEAFF.

This clone was counted once. The chain combines TRBV5-4 with TRBJ2-7; 7 bases are a match to TRBD2. Germline assignment: CDR1 SGHNT and CDR2 YYREEE (reference sequence). With 4 bases clipped from V and 3 bases from J, the junction kept 7 bases outside the gene matches. The CDR3 extends over 14 amino acids. CDR3 bases: TGTGCCAGCAGCGGGGAGGCTAGCGGCTACGAGCAGTACTTC. Protein product: CASSGEASGYEQYF.

CDR3 DNA sequence: TGTGCCAGCAGTGAAGGGACAGGGCTTAACTATGGCTACACCTTC. Residues: CASSEGTGLNYGYTF. The chain is built from TRBV9 and TRBJ1-2, with 9 bases aligning to TRBD1. Germline V gene data show CDR1 as SGDLS and CDR2 as YYNGEE. This CDR3 spans 15 amino acids. J gave up 1 base and V 5 bases, and 6 bases lay outside the gene matches. Full variable domain (rest looked up from reference TRBV9 and TRBJ1-2): DSGVTQTPKHLITATGQRVTLRCSPRSGDLSVYWYQQSLDQGLQFLIQYYNGEERAKGNILERFSAQQFPDLHSELNLSSLELGDSALYFCASSEGTGLNYGYTFGSGTRLTVV.

The count of this clone is one. This chain joins TRBV21-1 and TRBJ1-1; TRBD1 is taken as the D call from the table, unchecked against the DNA. TRBV21-1 is a pseudogene. CDR3 length: 14 amino acids. The DNA for the CDR3 is TGTGCCAGCAGGTACAGGGGAGTGAACACTGAAGCTTTCTTT. Its protein is CASRYRGVNTEAFF.

The CDR3 region is CASSTFSSRGSYEQYF. In DNA form, the CDR3 reads TGTGCCAGTAGTACATTCTCTAGCCGGGGCTCCTACGAGCAGTACTTC. The chain uses TRBV19 and TRBJ2-7, with D possibly matching TRBD2 (5 bases). Trimming left V 4 bases short and J 0 bases short, with 16 bases between. The CDR3 loop spans 16 amino acids. The germline gives CDR1 LNHDA, CDR2 SQIVND (reference sequence).

The V and J genes are TRBV6-5 and TRBJ1-2, with TRBD1 as a possible D gene (6 bases). The V and J ends lost 8 bases and 4 bases respectively, with 17 bases between them. CDR3 length: 14 amino acids. In germline, CDR1 is MNHEY, CDR2 SVGAGI. The CDR3 spells CASVRGRGSYGYTF. The CDR3 nucleotides are TGTGCCAGCGTACGGGGCAGGGGTTCCTATGGCTACACCTTC.

The V gene is TRBV19, the J gene TRBJ1-2; D is ambiguous. CDR3 length: 16 amino acids. The V end lost 6 bases, the J end lost 12 bases, and 29 bases lay between the germline ends. CDR1 and CDR2 (germline): LNHDA, SQIVND (reference sequence). Written as DNA, the CDR3 is TGTGCCAGTAGGAAAGATAACTATGGCTACGACTTTAAACACACCTTC. This gives the protein CASRKDNYGYDFKHTF.

The rearrangement joins TRBV9 to TRBJ2-2, with 10 bases matching TRBD1. The J segment lost 5 bases and the V segment lost 2 bases, leaving 3 bases of the junction unmatched. The germline V gene has CDR1 SGDLS and CDR2 YYNGEE. The CDR3 is 15 residues long. CDR3: CASSVRTGGTGELFF. DNA of the CDR3: TGTGCCAGCAGCGTTAGGACAGGGGGTACCGGGGAGCTGTTTTTT.

Written as DNA, the CDR3 is TGTGCCAGTAGTATCGTAAGGGGGTCTGAAGCTTTCTTT. It specifies CASSIVRGSEAFF. The genes are TRBV19 and TRBJ1-1, with D perhaps TRBD1 (6 bases). The CDR3 loop spans 13 amino acids. Germline CDR1 is LNHDA and CDR2 is SQIVND (reference sequence). V lost 3 bases, J lost 6 bases, and 11 bases lay in between.

This sequence joins TRBV9 and TRBJ2-7; tentative D call: TRBD2 (6 bases). V shed 3 bases and J shed 1 base, with 11 bases lying between them. The CDR3 runs to 14 residues. CDR1 and CDR2 (germline): SGDLS, YYNGEE. CDR3 nucleotide sequence: TGTGCCAGCAGCGCTACCGGGACTTCCTACGAGCAGTACTTC. As protein: CASSATGTSYEQYF.

The rearrangement links TRBV5-1 to TRBJ2-2, with TRBD1 matching over 11 bases. Germline V gene lookup returns CDR1 SGHRS and CDR2 YFSETQ. V dropped 3 bases and J dropped 7; count of bases not matched to a gene: 8. The CDR3 runs to 16 residues. The CDR3 loop reads CASSWGTGGPIGELFF. The DNA of the CDR3 is TGCGCCAGCAGCTGGGGGACAGGGGGTCCCATCGGGGAGCTGTTTTTT.

This chain connects TRBV4-2 to TRBJ2-4, with 11 bases matching TRBD2. This CDR3 has 20 amino acids. CDR1 is LGHNA and CDR2 is YNFKEQ in the germline V gene. After removal of 0 bases from V and 1 base from J, the junction contained 11 bases not matched to a gene. CDR3 DNA: TGTGCCAGCAGCCAAGATTCAGGCCTAGCGGGAGGTCTGGCCAAAAACATTCAGTACTTC. Residues: CASSQDSGLAGGLAKNIQYF.

CDR3 sequence reads: CASSPGQGMETQYF. As DNA, the CDR3 is TGCGCCAGCAGCCCGGGACAGGGTATGGAGACCCAGTACTTC. The chain joins TRBV5-1 to TRBJ2-5; the match to TRBD1 covers 9 bases. From germline, CDR1 is SGHRS and CDR2 YFSETQ. The CDR3 consists of 14 residues. J gave up 5 bases and V 4 bases, and 6 bases lay outside the gene matches.

The chain is built from TRBV29-1 and TRBJ1-2; D is uncertain. The CDR3 totals 12 residues. V shed 7 bases and J shed 4 bases, with 13 bases lying between them. The germline gives CDR1 SQVTM, CDR2 ANQGSEA. The CDR3 region has the DNA TGCAGCGCTAGGTTTACCACCTATGGCTACACCTTC. Amino acids: CSARFTTYGYTF.

V is TRBV13 and J is TRBJ1-2; TRBD1 matches 9 bases. V lost 3 bases, J lost 4 bases, and 3 bases stayed unmatched. This CDR3 is built from 14 residues. Per germline, CDR1 PRHDT and CDR2 FYEKMQ (reference sequence). CDR3 sequence reads: CASSLDRGAYGYTF. The CDR3 DNA sequence: TGTGCCAGCAGCTTGGACAGGGGAGCCTATGGCTACACCTTC.

The J gene is TRBJ2-1, the V gene TRBV11-3, with 8 bases that match TRBD1. J gave up 2 bases and V 5 bases, and 5 bases lay outside the gene matches. The CDR3 is 15 amino acids. Per germline, CDR1 SGHNT and CDR2 YENEEA. In DNA form, the CDR3 reads TGTGCCAGCAGCCAAGGACAGGGAACCTACAATGAGCAGTTCTTC. Protein: CASSQGQGTYNEQFF.

This sequence joins TRBV4-3 and TRBJ2-3, with 12 bases lining up with TRBD2. CDR1 and CDR2 (germline): LGHNA, YSLEER. The CDR3 totals 19 residues. The ends lost 0 bases at V and 1 base at J; junction bases unmatched: 8. DNA for the CDR3: TGCGCCAGCAGCCAAGATCATCTAGCGGGAGGGGGGGGCACAGATACGCAGTATTTT. As protein: CASSQDHLAGGGGTDTQYF.

This chain uses TRBV27 with TRBJ1-6, with D tentatively TRBD1 (6 bases). Germline CDR1 MNHEY, CDR2 SMNVEV (reference sequence). The CDR3 spans 19 residues. The V and J ends lost 4 bases and 3 bases respectively, with 22 bases between them. The CDR3 DNA sequence: TGTGCCAGCAGTTCGGACAGCTACAGAATCCAAGGCTATAATTCACCCCTCCACTTT. Its translation is CASSSDSYRIQGYNSPLHF.

V usage is TRBV9 and J usage is TRBJ2-1; 7 nucleotides line up with TRBD1. The CDR3 has 15 residues. Germline CDR1 SGDLS, CDR2 YYNGEE. J was trimmed by 0 bases and V by 4 bases; bases with no gene match: 4. This chain's CDR3 is CASSLDRASYNEQFF. The DNA for the CDR3 is TGTGCCAGCAGCCTAGACAGGGCCTCCTACAATGAGCAGTTCTTC.

This chain uses TRBV7-9 with TRBJ2-7; the match to TRBD1 covers 12 bases. Looked up from germline, CDR1 is SEHNR and CDR2 is FQNEAQ (reference sequence). This CDR3 has 15 residues. The trim removed 4 bases at V and 7 bases at J, leaving 8 bases unmatched. CDR3 DNA: TGTGCCAGCAGCTACCGGGACAGGGGGCATTGGGAGCAGTACTTC. The encoded protein is CASSYRDRGHWEQYF.